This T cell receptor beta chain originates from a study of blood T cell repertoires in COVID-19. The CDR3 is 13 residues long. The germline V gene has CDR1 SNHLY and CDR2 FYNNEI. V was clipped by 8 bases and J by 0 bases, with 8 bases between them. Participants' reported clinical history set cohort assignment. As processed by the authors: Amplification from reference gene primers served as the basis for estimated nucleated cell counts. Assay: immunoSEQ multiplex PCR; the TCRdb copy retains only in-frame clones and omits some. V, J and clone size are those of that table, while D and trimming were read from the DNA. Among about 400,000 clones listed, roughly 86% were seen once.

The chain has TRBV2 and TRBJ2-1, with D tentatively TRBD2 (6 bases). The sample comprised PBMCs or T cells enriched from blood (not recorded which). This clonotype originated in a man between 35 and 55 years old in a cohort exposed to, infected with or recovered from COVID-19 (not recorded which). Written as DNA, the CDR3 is TGTGCCAGCGGAGGGAACTCCTACAATGAGCAGTTCTTC. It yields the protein CASGGNSYNEQFF.